This T cell receptor beta chain came from a study of blood T cells in healthy people across ages. Study overall: The capture of about one barcoded beta molecule per two T cells was achieved by template switching. Whole-study findings and limits: For the donors, CMV status was unknown and possibly confounded expanded clonotype changes. Among T cells, TCR beta diversity per million cells dropped roughly linearly as age rose.

Isolating PBMCs gave at least 6.5 million of these cells per sample. A sample-barcoded 5' primer and a J-beta primer mix were used in a second PCR of about 6 to 12 cycles. TCRdb re-called the 5' RACE reads with MiXCR, one entry per CDR3 protein. The sample consists of hundreds of thousands of distinct CDR3 sequences, more than 55% of them appearing once. Germline loops: CDR1 DFQATT, CDR2 SNEGSKA (reference sequence). Between the trimmed V and J ends, which lost 0 bases and 0 bases, there was a span of 13 bases. This CDR3 has 16 amino acids. As regards this clonotype: What it binds is unknown.

This TCR was sampled from a man between 40 and 49 years old in good health. This chain links TRBV20-1 with TRBJ2-3, with no clear D. The sample consisted of blood. In DNA form, the CDR3 reads TGCAGTGCTAGAGATCAGGAGTTCCCTAGCACAGATACGCAGTATTTT. It encodes CSARDQEFPSTDTQYF.